The 3 T cell receptor beta chains presented below share a single source sample, sequenced in a study of blood T cell repertoires in COVID-19. Sequencing used immunoSEQ multiplex PCR; TCRdb keeps in-frame clones, though not all of them. The sample carries about 200,000 clones, around three quarters recorded once. Sequenced: PBMCs or T cells enriched from blood (not recorded which). These receptors came from a woman in her forties or fifties with acute COVID-19.

The J gene is TRBJ1-4, the V gene TRBV3-1 (or the pseudogene TRBV3-2); 7 positions agree with TRBD1. CDR3 size: 15 residues. Germline V CDR1 and CDR2: LGHDT, YNNKEL (reference sequence). The ends lost 6 bases at V and 5 bases at J; junction bases unmatched: 9. CDR3 protein: CASRVGTALNEKLFF. CDR3 DNA: TGTGCCAGCAGAGTTGGGACAGCCCTGAATGAAAAACTGTTTTTT.

This chain connects TRBV28 to TRBJ2-2; 7 bases align to TRBD1. Per germline, CDR1 MDHEN and CDR2 SYDVKM. The CDR3 sequence is 13 residues long. V was clipped by 5 bases and J by 8 bases; unmatched bases: 5. The CDR3 loop reads CASSDRQGGELFF. In DNA form, the CDR3 reads TGTGCCAGCAGTGACAGACAGGGTGGGGAGCTGTTTTTT.

The J gene is TRBJ2-7, the V gene TRBV10-2, with D possibly TRBD1 on 6 matching bases. The CDR3 loop spans 13 amino acids. CDR1 and CDR2 from the germline V gene are WSHSY and SAAADI. Trimming removed 8 bases at V and 2 bases at J, with 13 bases between. In nucleotides, the CDR3 is TGCGCCAGCCGGGACACCCTAGCCTACGAGCAGTACGTC. It is translated as CASRDTLAYEQYV.